This T cell receptor beta chain was observed in a study of cytomegalovirus exposure and HLA in healthy donors. There are 14 residues in the CDR3. V dropped 4 bases and J dropped 7; count of bases not matched to a gene: 6. The germline V gene has CDR1 MNHEY and CDR2 SMNVEV (reference sequence). The study ran its PCR with 60 Vbeta and 13 Jbeta primers. Clones were read by immunoSEQ multiplex PCR, and TCRdb kept only the in-frame ones, dropping some. The sample contains 90,000 to 150,000 clones, 80% to 90% of which appear only once. This clonotype was obtained from a man aged 40-49 years in good health and CMV-seronegative. Input material: PBMCs. This rearrangement joins TRBV27 to TRBJ2-1, with 8 bases that match TRBD2. CDR3 sequence: CASSWWGGGNEQFF. Written as DNA, the CDR3 is TGTGCCAGCAGTTGGTGGGGCGGGGGGAATGAGCAGTTCTTC.